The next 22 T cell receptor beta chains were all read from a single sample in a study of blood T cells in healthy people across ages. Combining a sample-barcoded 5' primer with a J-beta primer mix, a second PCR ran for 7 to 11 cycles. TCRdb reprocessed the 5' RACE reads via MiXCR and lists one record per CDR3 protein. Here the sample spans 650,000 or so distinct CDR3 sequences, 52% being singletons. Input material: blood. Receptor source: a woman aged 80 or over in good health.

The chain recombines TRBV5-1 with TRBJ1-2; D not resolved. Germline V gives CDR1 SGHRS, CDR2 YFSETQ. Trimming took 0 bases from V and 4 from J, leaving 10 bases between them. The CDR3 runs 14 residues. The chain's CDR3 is CASSLEAGRYGYTF. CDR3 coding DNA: TGCGCCAGCAGCTTGGAGGCAGGACGCTATGGCTACACCTTC.

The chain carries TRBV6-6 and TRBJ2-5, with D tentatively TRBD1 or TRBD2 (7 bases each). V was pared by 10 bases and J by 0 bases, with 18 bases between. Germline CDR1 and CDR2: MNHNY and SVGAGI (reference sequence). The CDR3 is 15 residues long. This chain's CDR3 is CATGGDGGYQETQYF. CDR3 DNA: TGTGCCACAGGGGGGGACGGTGGGTACCAAGAGACCCAGTACTTC.

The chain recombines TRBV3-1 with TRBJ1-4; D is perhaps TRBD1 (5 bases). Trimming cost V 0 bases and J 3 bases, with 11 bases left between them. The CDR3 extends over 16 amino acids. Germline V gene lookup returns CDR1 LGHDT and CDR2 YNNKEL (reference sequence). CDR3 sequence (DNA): TGTGCCAGCAGCCAAGAGGTCGGGGGTGCTAATGAAAAACTGTTTTTT. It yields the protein CASSQEVGGANEKLFF.

As DNA, the CDR3 is TGCAGCGTTCGGACAGGGGGGGATTCACCCCTCCACTTT. Its protein is CSVRTGGDSPLHF. The V call is TRBV29-1, the J call TRBJ1-6; 10 positions agree with TRBD1. Per the germline V gene, CDR1 is SQVTM and CDR2 is ANQGSEA. The J segment lost 8 bases and the V segment lost 5 bases, leaving 3 bases of the junction unmatched. The CDR3 length is 13 residues.

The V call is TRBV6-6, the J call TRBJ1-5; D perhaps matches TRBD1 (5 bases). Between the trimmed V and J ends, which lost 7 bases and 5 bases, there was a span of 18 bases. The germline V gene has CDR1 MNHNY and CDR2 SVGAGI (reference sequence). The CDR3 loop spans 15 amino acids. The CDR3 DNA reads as TGTGCCAGCAATTCTGGGCAGGGTTTCGATCAGCCCCAGCATTTT. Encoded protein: CASNSGQGFDQPQHF.

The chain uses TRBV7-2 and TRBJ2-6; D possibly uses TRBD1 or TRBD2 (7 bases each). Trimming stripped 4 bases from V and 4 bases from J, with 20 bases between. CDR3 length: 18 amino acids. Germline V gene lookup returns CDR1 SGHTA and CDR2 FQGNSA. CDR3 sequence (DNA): TGTGCCAGCAGCTCGTTTGGGAGGGGGCAATCGGGGGCCAACGTCCTGACTTTC. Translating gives CASSSFGRGQSGANVLTF.

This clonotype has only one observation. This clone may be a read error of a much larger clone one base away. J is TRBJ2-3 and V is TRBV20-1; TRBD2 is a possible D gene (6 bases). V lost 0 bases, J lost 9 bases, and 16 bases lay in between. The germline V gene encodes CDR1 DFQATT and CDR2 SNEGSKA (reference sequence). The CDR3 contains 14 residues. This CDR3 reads CSARDLAGGETQYF. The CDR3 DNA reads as TGCAGTGCTAGAGATCTAGCTGGCGGGGAGACGCAGTATTTT.

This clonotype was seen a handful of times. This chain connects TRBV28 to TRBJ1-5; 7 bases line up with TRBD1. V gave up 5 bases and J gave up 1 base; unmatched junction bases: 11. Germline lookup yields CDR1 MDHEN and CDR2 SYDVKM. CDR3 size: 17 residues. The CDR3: CASSAHYRGESNQPQHF. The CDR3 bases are TGTGCCAGCAGTGCCCACTACAGGGGCGAGAGCAATCAGCCCCAGCATTTT.

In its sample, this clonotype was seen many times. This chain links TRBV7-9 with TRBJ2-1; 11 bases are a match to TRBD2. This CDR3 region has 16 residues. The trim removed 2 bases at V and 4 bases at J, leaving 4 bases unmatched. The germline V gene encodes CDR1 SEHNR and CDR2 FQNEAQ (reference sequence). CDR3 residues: CASSLQLAGEYNEQFF. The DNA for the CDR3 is TGTGCCAGCAGCTTACAACTAGCGGGAGAATACAATGAGCAGTTCTTC. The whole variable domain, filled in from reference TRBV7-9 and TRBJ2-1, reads DTGVSQNPRHKITKRGQNVTFRCDPISEHNRLYWYRQTLGQGPEFLTYFQNEAQLEKSRLLSDRFSAERPKGSFSTLEIQRTEQGDSAMYLCASSLQLAGEYNEQFFGPGTRLTVL.

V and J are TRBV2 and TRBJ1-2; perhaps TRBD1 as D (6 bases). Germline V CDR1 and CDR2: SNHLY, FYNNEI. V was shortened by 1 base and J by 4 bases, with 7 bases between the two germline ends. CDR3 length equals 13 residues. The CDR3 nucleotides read TGTGCCAGCAGTGAAGGGGGGCTCTATGGCTACACCTTC. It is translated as CASSEGGLYGYTF.

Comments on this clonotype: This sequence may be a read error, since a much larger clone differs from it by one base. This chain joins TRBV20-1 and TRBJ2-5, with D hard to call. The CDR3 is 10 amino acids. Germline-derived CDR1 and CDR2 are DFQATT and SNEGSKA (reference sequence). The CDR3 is CGAHQETQYF. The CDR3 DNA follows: TGCGGTGCTCACCAAGAGACCCAGTACTTC.

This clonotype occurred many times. CDR3 nucleotide sequence: TGCAGCGTTGAAGATACGAGGCAAACCTACGAGCAGTACTTC. As protein: CSVEDTRQTYEQYF. The chain is built from TRBV29-1 and TRBJ2-7; D uncertain. The CDR3 has 14 amino acids. V was clipped by 0 bases and J by 2 bases, with 11 bases between them. Germline CDR1 is SQVTM and CDR2 is ANQGSEA.

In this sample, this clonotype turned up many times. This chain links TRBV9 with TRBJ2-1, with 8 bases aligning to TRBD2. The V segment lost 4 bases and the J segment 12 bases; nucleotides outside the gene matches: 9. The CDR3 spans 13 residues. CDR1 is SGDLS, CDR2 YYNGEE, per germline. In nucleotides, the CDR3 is TGTGCCAGCAGCCACCGGAGCGGGAGATCGCAGTTCTTC. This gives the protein CASSHRSGRSQFF.

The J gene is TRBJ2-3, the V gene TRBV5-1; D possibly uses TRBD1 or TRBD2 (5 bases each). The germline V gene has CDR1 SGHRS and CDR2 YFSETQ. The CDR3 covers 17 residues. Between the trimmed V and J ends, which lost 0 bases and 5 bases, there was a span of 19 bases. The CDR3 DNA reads TGCGCCAGCAGCTTGGCCACTAGGTCTATCAGGGAAGATACGCAGTATTTT. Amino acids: CASSLATRSIREDTQYF.

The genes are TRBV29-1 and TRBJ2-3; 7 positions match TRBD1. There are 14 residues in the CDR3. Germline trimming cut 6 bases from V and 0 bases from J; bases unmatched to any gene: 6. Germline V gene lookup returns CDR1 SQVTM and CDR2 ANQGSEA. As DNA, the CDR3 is TGCAGCGTCGCTACAGGGGTTAGCACAGATACGCAGTATTTT. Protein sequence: CSVATGVSTDTQYF.

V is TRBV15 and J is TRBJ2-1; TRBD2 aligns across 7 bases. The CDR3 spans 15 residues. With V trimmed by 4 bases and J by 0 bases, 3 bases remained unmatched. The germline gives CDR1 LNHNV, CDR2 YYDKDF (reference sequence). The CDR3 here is CATSITSDSYNEQFF. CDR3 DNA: TGTGCCACCAGCATTACTAGCGACTCCTACAATGAGCAGTTCTTC.

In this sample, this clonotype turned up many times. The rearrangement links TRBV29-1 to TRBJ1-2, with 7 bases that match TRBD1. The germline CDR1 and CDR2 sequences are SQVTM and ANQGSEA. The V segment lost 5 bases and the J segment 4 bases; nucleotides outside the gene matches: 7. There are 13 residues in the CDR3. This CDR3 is CSVYIQGLYGYTF. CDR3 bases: TGCAGCGTTTACATACAGGGGCTCTATGGCTACACCTTC.

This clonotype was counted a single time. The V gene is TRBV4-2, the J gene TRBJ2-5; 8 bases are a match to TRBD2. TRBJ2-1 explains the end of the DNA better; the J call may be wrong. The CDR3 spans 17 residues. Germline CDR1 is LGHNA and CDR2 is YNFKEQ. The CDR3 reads CASSRRGSGTSQETQFF. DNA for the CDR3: TGTGCCAGCAGCCGGCGGGGTAGCGGGACCTCCCAAGAGACCCAGTTCTTC.

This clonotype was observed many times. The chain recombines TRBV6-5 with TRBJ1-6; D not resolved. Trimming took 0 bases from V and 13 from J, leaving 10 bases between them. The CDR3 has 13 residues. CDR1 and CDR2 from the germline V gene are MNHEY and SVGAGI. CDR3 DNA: TGTGCCAGCAGTTACTCTCTCCAAGGGCCCCTCCACTTT. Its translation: CASSYSLQGPLHF.

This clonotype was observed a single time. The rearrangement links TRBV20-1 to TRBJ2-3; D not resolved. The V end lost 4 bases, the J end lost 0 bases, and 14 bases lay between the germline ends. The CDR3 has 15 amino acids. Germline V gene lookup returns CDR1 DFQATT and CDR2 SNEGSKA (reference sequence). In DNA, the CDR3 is TGCAGTGCTACCAGAGCCCCGACGAGCACAGATACGCAGTATTTT. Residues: CSATRAPTSTDTQYF.

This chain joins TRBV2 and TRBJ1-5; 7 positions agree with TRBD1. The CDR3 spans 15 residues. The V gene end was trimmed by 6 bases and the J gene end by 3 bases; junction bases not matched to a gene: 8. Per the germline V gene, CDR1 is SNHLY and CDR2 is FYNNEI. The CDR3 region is CASSWTGLNNQPQHF. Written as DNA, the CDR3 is TGTGCCAGCAGCTGGACAGGACTTAACAATCAGCCCCAGCATTTT.

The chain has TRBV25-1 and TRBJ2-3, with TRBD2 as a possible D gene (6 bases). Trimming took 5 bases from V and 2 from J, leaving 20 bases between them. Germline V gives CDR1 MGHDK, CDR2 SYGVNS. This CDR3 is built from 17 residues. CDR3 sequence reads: CASSPPKGRESTDTQYF. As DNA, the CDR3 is TGTGCCAGCAGTCCCCCCAAGGGACGGGAGTCCACAGATACGCAGTATTTT.